These 11 T cell receptor beta chains were sequenced from one sample in a study of T cells in Graves' hyperthyroidism and ophthalmopathy. Template material for amplifying TCR beta CDR3 regions consisted of RNA transcripts. During a first-round RT-PCR of the TCR CDR3, the HTBI primer set was used. TCRdb fed the multiplex PCR reads into MiXCR, producing one record per CDR3 protein. The table shows roughly 600,000 distinct CDR3 sequences, with 14% occurring only once. Sequenced input: blood. These receptors originate from a woman between 50 and 59 years old with Graves' ophthalmopathy.

This clonotype was picked up a small number of times. This chain links TRBV5-5 with TRBJ2-1, with 13 bases matching TRBD2. Per the germline V gene, CDR1 is SGHKS and CDR2 is YYEKEE (reference sequence). V was clipped by 3 bases and J by 5 bases; unmatched bases: 14. CDR3 length: 19 amino acids. The CDR3 reads CASSSRTSGSLQGHNEQFF. In nucleotides, the CDR3 is TGTGCCAGCAGCTCCCGGACTAGCGGGAGTTTGCAGGGACACAATGAGCAGTTCTTC.

This clonotype was counted at least ten times. V and J are TRBV24-1 and TRBJ2-1, with unresolved D. The CDR3 sequence is 13 residues long. V was shortened by 4 bases and J by 3 bases, with 6 bases between the two germline ends. Germline CDR1 and CDR2: KGHDR and SFDVKD. Here the CDR3 DNA reads TGTGCCACCAGTGACAAGGACTACAATGAGCAGTTCTTC. It codes for CATSDKDYNEQFF.

This clonotype was counted many times. The chain joins TRBV7-9 to TRBJ1-4; 7 bases are a match to TRBD1. Germline CDR1 SEHNR, CDR2 FQNEAQ (reference sequence). Trimming removed 5 bases from V and 8 bases from J; junction bases left unmatched: 8. CDR3 size: 14 residues. The CDR3 bases are TGTGCCAGCAGCCCCCGGGACAGCATGGAAAAACTGTTTTTT. Translated: CASSPRDSMEKLFF. Together with reference TRBV7-9 and TRBJ1-4, the CDR3 gives the full variable domain: DTGVSQNPRHKITKRGQNVTFRCDPISEHNRLYWYRQTLGQGPEFLTYFQNEAQLEKSRLLSDRFSAERPKGSFSTLEIQRTEQGDSAMYLCASSPRDSMEKLFFGSGTQLSVL.

This clonotype occurred many times. The gene calls are TRBV27 and TRBJ1-2; D is ambiguous. V gave up 3 bases and J gave up 2 bases, with 13 bases separating them. The V gene's germline CDR1 is MNHEY and CDR2 SMNVEV (reference sequence). This CDR3 is 15 amino acids long. The CDR3 DNA follows: TGTGCCAGCAGTTTCCGGGAGGGAAGCAACTATGGCTACACCTTC. It encodes CASSFREGSNYGYTF.

This clonotype was counted many times. V usage is TRBV27 and J usage is TRBJ2-1, with TRBD2 matching over 16 bases. The CDR3 contains 19 residues. Trimming removed 4 bases from V and 7 bases from J; junction bases left unmatched: 13. In germline, CDR1 is MNHEY, CDR2 SMNVEV (reference sequence). CDR3 in DNA: TGTGCCAGCAGTTACCGAGGGACTAGCGGGAGGGTTAAAGGGAATGAGCAGTTCTTC. Its protein is CASSYRGTSGRVKGNEQFF.

V is TRBV11-2 and J is TRBJ2-3, with a tentative D call TRBD2 (6 bases). Trimming removed 5 bases at V and 6 bases at J, with 15 bases between. In germline, CDR1 is SGHAT, CDR2 FQNNGV. This CDR3 region has 14 residues. The DNA of the CDR3 is TGTGCCAGCAGCCCCACCCGCGGGATGGATACGCAGTATTTT. Its protein product is CASSPTRGMDTQYF.

In this sample, this clonotype turned up many times. The rearrangement joins TRBV7-8 to TRBJ2-7; 9 bases are a match to TRBD1. The CDR3 length is 15 residues. Losses at the gene ends were 5 bases for V and 4 bases for J; bases not matched to a gene: 9. The V gene's germline CDR1 is SGHVS and CDR2 FQNEAQ. CDR3 sequence reads: CASSPTWTGDYEQYF. The CDR3 nucleotides read TGTGCCAGCAGCCCAACCTGGACAGGGGATTACGAGCAGTACTTC.

This clonotype has at least ten counts. The rearrangement uses TRBV13 and TRBJ1-1, with 7 bases lining up with TRBD1. This CDR3 comprises 13 residues. Trimming at V came to 11 bases and at J to 0 bases, leaving 6 bases not matched to a gene. Germline V gives CDR1 PRHDT, CDR2 FYEKMQ (reference sequence). The CDR3 nucleotides are TGTGCCGGAGGACAGGCCATGAACACTGAAGCTTTCTTT. Translating it yields CAGGQAMNTEAFF.

In its sample, this clonotype was seen a few times. V and J are TRBV7-8 and TRBJ2-1; no firm D call. The CDR3 contains 14 residues. In germline, CDR1 is SGHVS, CDR2 FQNEAQ. V was shortened by 1 base and J by 7 bases, with 11 bases between the two germline ends. Here the CDR3 reads CASSLGGPKNEQFF. In nucleotides, the CDR3 is TGTGCCAGCAGCTTAGGCGGACCTAAAAATGAGCAGTTCTTC.

The chain uses TRBV20-1 and TRBJ1-5; 7 nucleotides match TRBD1. CDR1 is DFQATT and CDR2 is SNEGSKA in the germline V gene (reference sequence). The CDR3 is 13 amino acids. The V gene end was trimmed by 5 bases and the J gene end by 4 bases; junction bases not matched to a gene: 5. The CDR3 here is CSAFDRVNQPQHF. As DNA, the CDR3 is TGCAGTGCTTTCGACAGGGTTAATCAGCCCCAGCATTTT.

The V and J genes are TRBV18 and TRBJ1-6; perhaps TRBD1 as D (5 bases). Germline V gives CDR1 KGHSH, CDR2 LQKENI. This CDR3 has 15 amino acids. The V end lost 1 base, the J end lost 5 bases, and 9 bases lay between the germline ends. CDR3 nucleotide sequence: TGTGCCAGCTCACCACTGGGGGGAAATAATTCACCCCTCCACTTT. It is translated as CASSPLGGNNSPLHF.